One and the same sample provided the 15 T cell receptor beta chains below, sequenced in a study of chemoradiotherapy in HPV16-positive cancers. The protocol was immunoSEQ multiplex PCR, while the TCRdb copy is restricted to in-frame clones and leaves out a portion. The sample has 30,000 to 40,000 clones, approximately 90% seen once. The sample was blood, taken from a patient who underwent chemoradiotherapy. Every receptor here comes from a human donor with HPV-associated anogenital cancer.

The CDR3 nucleotides read TGTGCCAGTAGGGAGCAATTGGTCACCGGGGAGCTGTTTTTT. It codes for CASREQLVTGELFF. The chain employs TRBV19 and TRBJ2-2; D gene unclear. This CDR3 has 14 residues. The V end was cut by 6 bases, the J end by 4 bases, with 12 bases between. The germline V gene has CDR1 LNHDA and CDR2 SQIVND (reference sequence).

V and J are TRBV20-1 and TRBJ1-1, with D unclear. The CDR3 has 11 amino acids. From germline, CDR1 is DFQATT and CDR2 SNEGSKA (reference sequence). Between the trimmed V and J ends, which lost 3 bases and 4 bases, there was a span of 6 bases. CDR3 sequence reads: CSARYTTEAFF. CDR3 nucleotide sequence: TGCAGTGCTAGGTACACCACTGAAGCTTTCTTT.

The rearrangement links TRBV9 to TRBJ1-2; D is possibly TRBD1 (5 bases). With 0 bases removed from V and 10 bases from J, the gap between germline ends came to 16 bases. CDR3 length: 14 amino acids. Germline CDR1 reads SGDLS; CDR2 reads YYNGEE. DNA of the CDR3: TGTGCCAGCAGCGTAGGTGCCAGGGAGACCCCCTACACCTTC. Translated, it gives CASSVGARETPYTF.

The V and J genes are TRBV6-1 and TRBJ1-4, with D tentatively TRBD1 (6 bases). The CDR3 contains 15 residues. The ends were cut back, 11 bases at V and 8 bases at J, with 24 bases in the middle. The germline gives CDR1 MNHNS, CDR2 SASEGT. The CDR3 reads CASRLGLGAEEKLFF. As DNA, the CDR3 is TGTGCCTCTCGCTTGGGTTTGGGGGCAGAGGAAAAACTGTTTTTT.

The chain carries TRBV4-1 and TRBJ2-3; 7 nucleotides match TRBD2. The CDR3 extends over 16 amino acids. Germline V gene lookup returns CDR1 MGHRA and CDR2 YSYEKL. V lost 0 bases to trimming and J lost 2 bases; unmatched junction nucleotides: 5. The CDR3 DNA is TGCGCCAGCAGCCAAGAAGGTCTAGCGGACACAGATACGCAGTATTTT. Translation gives CASSQEGLADTDTQYF.

This chain joins TRBV14 and TRBJ2-7, with TRBD1 as a possible D gene (6 bases). V was cut by 4 bases and J by 2 bases, with 12 bases left in between. Germline V lookup: CDR1 SGHDN, CDR2 FVKESK. This CDR3 comprises 14 residues. CDR3 bases: TGTGCCAGCAGCCCCCGGACAGATACCTACGAGCAGTACTTC. It codes for CASSPRTDTYEQYF.

The chain has TRBV29-1 and TRBJ1-5; tentatively, D is TRBD1 (5 bases). CDR1 is SQVTM, CDR2 ANQGSEA, per germline. The CDR3 has 15 amino acids. V dropped 3 bases and J dropped 0 bases, with 12 bases sitting between them. CDR3 in DNA: TGCAGCGTTGACCTGGGGACCTATAGCAATCAGCCCCAGCATTTT. Translating it yields CSVDLGTYSNQPQHF.

The chain is built from TRBV4-1 and TRBJ1-1; D may be TRBD1 (6 bases). V lost 5 bases and J lost 2, with 15 bases in between. Germline V lookup: CDR1 MGHRA, CDR2 YSYEKL. The CDR3 covers 15 residues. CDR3 in DNA: TGCGCCAGCAGCTCCACGATGGGGGCTAACACTGAAGCTTTCTTT. Protein: CASSSTMGANTEAFF.

This chain joins TRBV4-1 and TRBJ2-1; 9 bases align to TRBD1. J was trimmed by 5 bases and V by 2 bases; bases with no gene match: 7. This CDR3 is 16 amino acids long. Germline CDR1 reads MGHRA; CDR2 reads YSYEKL. The CDR3 sequence is CASSQSRQGGNNEQFF. The CDR3 DNA is TGCGCCAGCAGCCAAAGCCGACAGGGGGGGAACAATGAGCAGTTCTTC.

This rearrangement joins TRBV6-5 to TRBJ2-3; TRBD2 aligns across 10 bases. CDR3 length: 16 amino acids. CDR1 is MNHEY and CDR2 is SVGAGI in the germline V gene. With 2 bases clipped from V and 0 bases from J, the junction kept 2 bases outside the gene matches. CDR3 sequence reads: CASSYTTSGSTDTQYF. Here the CDR3 DNA reads TGTGCCAGCAGTTACACGACTAGCGGGAGCACAGATACGCAGTATTTT.

The V and J genes are TRBV7-6 and TRBJ2-5; TRBD1 aligns across 7 bases. Germline lookup yields CDR1 SGHVS and CDR2 FNYEAQ. This CDR3 region has 15 residues. V was pared by 5 bases and J by 1 base, with 7 bases of the junction left unmatched. DNA of the CDR3: TGTGCCAGCAGCCCCTCGACAGGGAGCCAAGAGACCCAGTACTTC. The encoded protein is CASSPSTGSQETQYF.

The chain joins TRBV21-1 to TRBJ2-3; TRBD2, the table's D call, was not compared with the DNA. TRBV21-1 is classified as a pseudogene. The CDR3 contains 16 residues. CDR3 nucleotides: TGTGCCAGCAGCAAAGAGCGTACTAGCGGGGAAGATACGCAGTATTTT. It specifies CASSKERTSGEDTQYF.

The rearrangement links TRBV6-6 to TRBJ2-7; D remains unclear. Germline V CDR1 and CDR2: MNHNY, SVGAGI (reference sequence). Between the trimmed V and J ends, which lost 5 bases and 7 bases, there was a span of 12 bases. The CDR3 contains 12 residues. CDR3 DNA: TGTGCCAGCAGTGACCTCTGGGTAGAGCAGTACTTC. This gives the protein CASSDLWVEQYF.

V usage is TRBV7-9 and J usage is TRBJ1-2; D call uncertain. Trimming removed 9 bases from V and 0 bases from J, with 20 bases in between. CDR3 length: 16 amino acids. Germline V CDR1 and CDR2: SEHNR, FQNEAQ (reference sequence). The CDR3 DNA reads as TGTGCCAGTCAGGACCCCACTCTTTTGACTAACTATGGCTACACCTTC. Its protein is CASQDPTLLTNYGYTF.

The rearrangement uses TRBV18 and TRBJ1-4; D call uncertain. This CDR3 spans 17 amino acids. Germline values: CDR1 KGHSH, CDR2 LQKENI. V was shortened by 6 bases and J by 12 bases, with 29 bases between the two germline ends. CDR3 amino acids: CASSSVTTTRLAGQLFF. In DNA form, the CDR3 reads TGTGCCAGCTCCTCCGTCACCACGACACGGCTCGCTGGACAACTGTTTTTT. Complete variable domain (other parts from reference TRBV18 and TRBJ1-4): NAGVMQNPRHLVRRRGQEARLRCSPMKGHSHVYWYRQLPEEGLKFMVYLQKENIIDESGMPKERFSAEFPKEGPSILRIQQVVRGDSAAYFCASSSVTTTRLAGQLFFGSGTQLSVL.